A selection of T cell receptor beta chains follows, all from one sample in a study of blood T cell repertoires in COVID-19. Profiled with immunoSEQ multiplex PCR; TCRdb holds only in-frame clones, not every one. Among some 410,000 clones listed, 85% to 90% were seen once. Sequenced material: PBMCs or T cells enriched from blood (not recorded which). The receptors were sampled from a young woman with acute COVID-19. Each CDR3 is given with its conserved first and last residue. A D gene is named only where the DNA matches it firmly. A row's size may be missing; if present it is once, few, many or a size class.

>TRBD1|TRBV5-5|TRBJ2-4|NA
CASSLDLGQGNIQYF
TGTGCCAGCAGCTTGGATTTGGGACAGGGAAACATTCAGTACTTC
>NA|TRBV18|TRBJ1-2|few
CASSPDSNYGYTF
TGTGCCAGCTCACCGGACAGTAACTATGGCTACACCTTC
>NA|TRBV11-1|TRBJ2-1|once
CASSSQGFFSYNEQFF
TGTGCCAGCAGTTCACAGGGATTCTTCTCCTACAATGAGCAGTTCTTC
>NA|TRBV2|TRBJ1-4|once
CASLREERNEKLFF
TGTGCCAGCCTCAGGGAGGAGCGGAATGAAAAACTGTTTTTT
>TRBD2|TRBV7-7|TRBJ2-2|NA
CASSSRLAGNTGELFF
TGTGCCAGCAGCTCGCGACTAGCGGGGAACACCGGGGAGCTGTTTTTT
>TRBD1|TRBV2|TRBJ1-5|NA
CASSVDRGLGQPQHF
TGTGCCAGCAGCGTGGACAGGGGCTTGGGACAGCCCCAGCATTTT
>NA|TRBV2|TRBJ2-2|once
CASSWAATGELFF
TGTGCCAGCAGTTGGGCCGCCACCGGGGAGCTGTTTTTT
>TRBD2|TRBV5-6|TRBJ2-3|NA
CASSLGAGITDTQYF
TGTGCCAGCAGCTTGGGAGCGGGGATCACAGATACGCAGTATTTT
>TRBD2|TRBV5-5|TRBJ2-7|NA
CASSPRGGDVLYEQYF
TGTGCCAGCAGCCCCCGGGGAGGGGACGTCCTCTACGAGCAGTACTTC
>NA|TRBV9|TRBJ2-2|NA
CASSVGGGVSGELFF
TGTGCCAGCAGCGTAGGAGGGGGAGTAAGCGGGGAGCTGTTTTTT
>NA|TRBV2|TRBJ1-5|NA
CASSAGVGQPQHF
TGTGCCAGCAGTGCAGGGGTTGGTCAGCCCCAGCATTTT
>NA|TRBV7-8|TRBJ1-5|NA
CASSPLDQGINQPQHF
TGTGCCAGCAGCCCCCTAGATCAGGGCATAAATCAGCCCCAGCATTTT
>TRBD1|TRBV5-1|TRBJ2-7|NA
CASSLPRPGQGAAEQYF
TGCGCCAGCAGCTTGCCCCGGCCGGGACAGGGGGCTGCCGAGCAGTACTTC
>TRBD2|TRBV14|TRBJ2-3|NA
CASSHPSSGGAFWADTQYF
TGTGCCAGCAGCCACCCCTCTAGCGGGGGGGCCTTTTGGGCAGATACGCAGTATTTT
>NA|TRBV5-1|TRBJ1-1|few
CASTLQGSDTEAFF
TGCGCCAGTACGCTACAGGGATCTGACACTGAAGCTTTCTTT
>TRBD1|TRBV7-3|TRBJ1-2|NA
CASSPRDRGWDYGYTF
TGTGCCAGCAGTCCCCGGGACAGGGGATGGGACTATGGCTACACCTTC
>NA|TRBV7-9|TRBJ1-6|NA
CASSPLSSYNSPLHF
TGTGCCAGCAGCCCTTTGAGCTCCTATAATTCACCCCTCCACTTT
>NA|TRBV18|TRBJ1-3|NA
CASSQAPASSGNTIYF
TGTGCCAGCTCACAAGCCCCTGCCTCCTCTGGAAACACCATATATTTT
>NA|TRBV6-5|TRBJ2-2|NA
CASSYHREGRELFF
TGTGCCAGCAGTTACCACAGGGAGGGGAGGGAGCTGTTTTTT
>TRBD2|TRBV7-6|TRBJ2-3|NA
CASSLLGGYYTDTQYF
TGTGCCAGCAGCTTACTGGGGGGGTACTACACAGATACGCAGTATTTT
>TRBD1|TRBV7-8|TRBJ2-2|NA
CASSLNRGGTGELFF
TGTGCCAGCTCGTTGAACAGGGGCGGCACCGGGGAGCTGTTTTTT
>NA|TRBV7-6|TRBJ2-1|NA
CASSQGTYNEQFF
TGTGCCAGCAGCCAGGGGACCTACAATGAGCAGTTCTTC
>NA|TRBV7-7|TRBJ2-5|NA
CASSQSTGQETQYF
TGTGCCAGCAGCCAATCGACGGGCCAAGAGACCCAGTACTTC
>TRBD1|TRBV7-9|TRBJ1-5|once
CASSLAGTGVNQPQHF
TGTGCCAGCAGCTTAGCCGGGACAGGGGTCAATCAGCCCCAGCATTTT
>NA|TRBV29-1|TRBJ1-2|NA
CSVEDQGYYGYTF
TGCAGCGTTGAAGATCAGGGGTACTATGGCTACACCTTC
>NA|TRBV4-3|TRBJ1-1|NA
CASSVGAQATEAFF
TGCGCCAGCAGCGTGGGGGCTCAAGCCACTGAAGCTTTCTTT
>TRBD1|TRBV2|TRBJ2-7|NA
CASRRTGGLGEQYF
TGTGCCAGCAGACGGACAGGGGGCCTCGGCGAGCAGTACTTC
>NA|TRBV2|TRBJ1-4|NA
CASRPRVTNEKLFF
TGTGCCAGCAGGCCCAGGGTTACTAATGAAAAACTGTTTTTT
>TRBD1|TRBV2|TRBJ1-4|NA
CATGGTGTSREKLFF
TGTGCCACCGGGGGGACAGGGACGTCAAGGGAAAAACTGTTTTTT
>TRBD1|TRBV7-2|TRBJ1-2|NA
CASSLGQGTALSF
TGTGCCAGCAGCCTAGGACAGGGGACGGCGTTATCCTTC
>NA|TRBV10-2|TRBJ1-2|NA
CASSDPGGYGYTF
TGCGCCAGCAGTGATCCGGGGGGATATGGCTACACCTTC
>TRBD1|TRBV7-6|TRBJ2-5|NA
CASSLGQVGETQYF
TGTGCCAGCAGCCTCGGACAGGTTGGAGAGACCCAGTACTTC
>NA|TRBV7-3|TRBJ2-3|NA
CASSLTSASDRRGTQYF
TGTGCCAGCAGCTTAACTAGCGCTAGCGATCGAAGAGGTACGCAGTATTTT
>TRBD1|TRBV3-1/TRBV3-2|TRBJ1-1|NA
CASSRRDRGVKNTEAFF
TGTGCCAGCAGCCGTCGGGACAGGGGGGTTAAGAACACTGAAGCTTTCTTT
>TRBD1|TRBV14|TRBJ2-5|NA
CASSVSGGAQTQYF
TGTGCCAGCAGCGTTTCAGGGGGCGCGCAGACCCAGTACTTC
>TRBD1|TRBV13|TRBJ2-7|NA
CASSRRQGGLDEQYF
TGTGCCAGCAGCAGAAGACAGGGCGGTTTGGACGAGCAGTACTTC
>TRBD1|TRBV9|TRBJ1-1|few
CASSATGGLNTEAFF
TGTGCCAGCAGCGCCACAGGGGGTTTGAACACTGAAGCTTTCTTT
>TRBD1|TRBV6-5|TRBJ1-1|NA
CASTRQGGYTEAFF
TGTGCCAGCACCCGACAGGGCGGATACACTGAAGCTTTCTTT
>TRBD2|TRBV3-1/TRBV3-2|TRBJ2-3|NA
CASSQEFRGGYTDTQYF
TGTGCCAGCAGCCAAGAGTTTCGGGGGGGTTACACAGATACGCAGTATTTT